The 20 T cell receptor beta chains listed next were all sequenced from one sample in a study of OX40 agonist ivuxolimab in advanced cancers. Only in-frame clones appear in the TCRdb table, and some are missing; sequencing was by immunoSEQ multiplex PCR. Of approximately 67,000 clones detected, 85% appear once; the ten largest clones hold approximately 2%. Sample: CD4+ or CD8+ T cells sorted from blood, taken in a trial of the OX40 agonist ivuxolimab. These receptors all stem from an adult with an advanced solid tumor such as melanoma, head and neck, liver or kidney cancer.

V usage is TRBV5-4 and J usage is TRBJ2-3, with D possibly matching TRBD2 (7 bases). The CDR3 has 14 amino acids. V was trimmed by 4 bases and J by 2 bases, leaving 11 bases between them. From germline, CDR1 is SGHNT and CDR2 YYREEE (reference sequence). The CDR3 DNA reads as TGTGCCAGCAGCCGCCGGGGGGCCACAGATACGCAGTATTTT. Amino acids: CASSRRGATDTQYF.

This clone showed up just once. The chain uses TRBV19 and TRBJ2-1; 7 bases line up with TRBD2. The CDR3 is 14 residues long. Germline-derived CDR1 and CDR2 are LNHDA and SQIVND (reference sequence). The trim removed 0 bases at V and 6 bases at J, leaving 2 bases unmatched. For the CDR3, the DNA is TGTGCCAGTAGTATAGAGGGGGGGGGCAATGAGCAGTTCTTC. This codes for CASSIEGGGNEQFF.

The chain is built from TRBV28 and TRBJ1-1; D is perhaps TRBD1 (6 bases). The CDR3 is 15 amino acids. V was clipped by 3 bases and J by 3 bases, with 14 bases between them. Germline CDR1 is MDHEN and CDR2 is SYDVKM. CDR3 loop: CASSFGGAYDTEAFF. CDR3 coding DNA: TGTGCCAGCAGTTTTGGGGGGGCGTACGACACTGAAGCTTTCTTT.

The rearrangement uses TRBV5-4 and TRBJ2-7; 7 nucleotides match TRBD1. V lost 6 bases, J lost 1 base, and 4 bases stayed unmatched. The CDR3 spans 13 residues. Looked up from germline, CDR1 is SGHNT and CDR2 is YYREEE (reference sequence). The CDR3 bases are TGTGCCAGCACCAGGACAGGATCCTACGAGCAGTACTTC. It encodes CASTRTGSYEQYF.

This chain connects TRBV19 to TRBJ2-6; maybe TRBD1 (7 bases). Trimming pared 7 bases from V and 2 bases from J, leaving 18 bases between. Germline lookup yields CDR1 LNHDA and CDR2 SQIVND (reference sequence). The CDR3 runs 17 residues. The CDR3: CASTLQGRGAGANVLTF. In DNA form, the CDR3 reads TGTGCCAGTACCCTCCAAGGCAGGGGGGCTGGGGCCAACGTCCTGACTTTC.

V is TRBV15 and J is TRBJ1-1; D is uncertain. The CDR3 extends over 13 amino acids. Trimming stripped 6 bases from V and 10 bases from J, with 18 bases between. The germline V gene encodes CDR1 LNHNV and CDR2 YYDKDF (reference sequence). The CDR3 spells CATSAPGPERAFF. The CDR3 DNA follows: TGTGCCACCAGTGCACCGGGCCCTGAACGAGCTTTCTTT.

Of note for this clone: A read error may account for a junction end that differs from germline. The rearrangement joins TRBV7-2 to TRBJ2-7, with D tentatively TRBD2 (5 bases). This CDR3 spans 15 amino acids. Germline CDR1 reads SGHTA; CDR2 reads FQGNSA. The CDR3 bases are TGTGCCAGCAGCATACTTACCGGGAACTCCTACGAGCAGTGCTTC. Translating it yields CASSILTGNSYEQCF.

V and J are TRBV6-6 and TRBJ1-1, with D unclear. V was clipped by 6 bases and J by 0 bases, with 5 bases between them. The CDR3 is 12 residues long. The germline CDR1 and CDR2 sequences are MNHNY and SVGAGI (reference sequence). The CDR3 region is CASRMMNTEAFF. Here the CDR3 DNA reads TGTGCCAGCAGGATGATGAACACTGAAGCTTTCTTT.

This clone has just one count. The CDR3 loop reads CASRPGFEGEKLFF. The CDR3 coding sequence is TGTGCCAGCAGGCCGGGATTTGAGGGGGAAAAACTGTTTTTT. J is TRBJ1-4 and V is TRBV2; tentative D call: TRBD1 (5 bases). The CDR3 sequence is 14 residues long. The germline V gene encodes CDR1 SNHLY and CDR2 FYNNEI. Trimming took off 6 bases at V and 8 bases at J, with 16 bases between the two ends.

The CDR3 DNA sequence: TGTGCCTGGATCGGGACAGTTTATGGCTACACCTTC. It translates to CAWIGTVYGYTF. The chain links TRBV30 to TRBJ1-2; 7 bases fit TRBD1. Germline loops: CDR1 GTSNPN, CDR2 SVGIG (reference sequence). The V segment lost 4 bases and the J segment 5 bases; nucleotides outside the gene matches: 4. This CDR3 has 12 amino acids.

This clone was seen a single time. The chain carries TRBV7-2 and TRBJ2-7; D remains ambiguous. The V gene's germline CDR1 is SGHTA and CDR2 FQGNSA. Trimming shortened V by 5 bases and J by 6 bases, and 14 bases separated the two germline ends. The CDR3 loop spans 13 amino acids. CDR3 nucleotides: TGTGCCAGCAGCCGATTCGACGCTCGCGAGCAGTACTTC. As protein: CASSRFDAREQYF.

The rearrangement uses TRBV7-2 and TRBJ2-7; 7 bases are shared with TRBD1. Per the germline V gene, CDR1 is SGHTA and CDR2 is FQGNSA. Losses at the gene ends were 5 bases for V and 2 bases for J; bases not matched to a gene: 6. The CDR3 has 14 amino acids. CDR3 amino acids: CASSKGQETYEQYF. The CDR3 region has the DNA TGTGCCAGCAGCAAAGGACAGGAGACCTACGAGCAGTACTTC.

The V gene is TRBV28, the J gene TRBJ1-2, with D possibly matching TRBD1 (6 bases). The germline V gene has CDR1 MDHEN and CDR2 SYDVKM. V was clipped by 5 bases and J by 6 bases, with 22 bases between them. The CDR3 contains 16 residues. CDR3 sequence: CASSPPGGTRRDGYTF. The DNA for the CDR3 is TGTGCCAGCAGTCCACCGGGGGGCACACGAAGAGATGGCTACACCTTC.

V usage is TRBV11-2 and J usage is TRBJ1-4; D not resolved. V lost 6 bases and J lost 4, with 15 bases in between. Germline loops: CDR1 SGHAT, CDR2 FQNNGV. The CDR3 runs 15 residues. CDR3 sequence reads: CASRSEGRYNEKLFF. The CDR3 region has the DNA TGTGCCAGCAGATCAGAGGGCAGATATAATGAAAAACTGTTTTTT.

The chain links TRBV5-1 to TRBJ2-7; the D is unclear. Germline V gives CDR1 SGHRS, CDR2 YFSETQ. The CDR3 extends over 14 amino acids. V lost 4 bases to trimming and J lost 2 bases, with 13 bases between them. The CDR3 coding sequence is TGCGCCAGCAGCCCCCAGAGCCTTGCCTACGAGCAGTACTTC. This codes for CASSPQSLAYEQYF. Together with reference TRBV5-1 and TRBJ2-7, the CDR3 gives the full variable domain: KAGVTQTPRYLIKTRGQQVTLSCSPISGHRSVSWYQQTPGQGLQFLFEYFSETQRNKGNFPGRFSGRQFSNSRSEMNVSTLELGDSALYLCASSPQSLAYEQYFGPGTRLTVT.

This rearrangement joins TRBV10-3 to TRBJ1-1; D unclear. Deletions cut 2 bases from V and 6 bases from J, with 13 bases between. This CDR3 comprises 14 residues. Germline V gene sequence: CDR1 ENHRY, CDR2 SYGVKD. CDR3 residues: CAISEGPGRAEAFF. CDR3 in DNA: TGTGCCATCAGTGAGGGGCCCGGGCGGGCTGAAGCTTTCTTT.

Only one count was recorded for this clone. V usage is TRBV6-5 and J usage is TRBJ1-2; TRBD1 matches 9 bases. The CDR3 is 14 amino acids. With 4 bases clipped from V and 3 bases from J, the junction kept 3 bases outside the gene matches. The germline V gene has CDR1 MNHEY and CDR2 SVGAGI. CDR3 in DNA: TGTGCCAGCAGTTGGGACAGGGACGACTATGGCTACACCTTC. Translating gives CASSWDRDDYGYTF.

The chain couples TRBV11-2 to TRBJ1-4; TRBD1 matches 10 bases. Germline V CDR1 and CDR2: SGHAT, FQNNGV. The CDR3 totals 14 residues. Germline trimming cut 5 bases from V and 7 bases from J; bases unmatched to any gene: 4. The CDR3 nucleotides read TGTGCCAGCAGCCGGGACAGGGGTGGTGAAAAACTGTTTTTT. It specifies CASSRDRGGEKLFF.

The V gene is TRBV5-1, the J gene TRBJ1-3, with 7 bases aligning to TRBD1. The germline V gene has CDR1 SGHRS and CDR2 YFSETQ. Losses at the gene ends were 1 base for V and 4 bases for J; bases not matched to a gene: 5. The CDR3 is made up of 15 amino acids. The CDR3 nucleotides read TGCGCCAGCAGCTTGACCGGGACAGCCGGAAACACCATATATTTT. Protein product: CASSLTGTAGNTIYF. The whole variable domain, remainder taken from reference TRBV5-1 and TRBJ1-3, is KAGVTQTPRYLIKTRGQQVTLSCSPISGHRSVSWYQQTPGQGLQFLFEYFSETQRNKGNFPGRFSGRQFSNSRSEMNVSTLELGDSALYLCASSLTGTAGNTIYFGEGSWLTVV.

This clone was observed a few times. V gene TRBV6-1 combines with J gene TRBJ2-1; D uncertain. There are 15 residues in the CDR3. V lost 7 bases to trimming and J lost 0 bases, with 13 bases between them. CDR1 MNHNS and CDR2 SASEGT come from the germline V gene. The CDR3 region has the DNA TGTGCCAGCACGGGCGTAACCAGCTCCTACAATGAGCAGTTCTTC. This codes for CASTGVTSSYNEQFF.